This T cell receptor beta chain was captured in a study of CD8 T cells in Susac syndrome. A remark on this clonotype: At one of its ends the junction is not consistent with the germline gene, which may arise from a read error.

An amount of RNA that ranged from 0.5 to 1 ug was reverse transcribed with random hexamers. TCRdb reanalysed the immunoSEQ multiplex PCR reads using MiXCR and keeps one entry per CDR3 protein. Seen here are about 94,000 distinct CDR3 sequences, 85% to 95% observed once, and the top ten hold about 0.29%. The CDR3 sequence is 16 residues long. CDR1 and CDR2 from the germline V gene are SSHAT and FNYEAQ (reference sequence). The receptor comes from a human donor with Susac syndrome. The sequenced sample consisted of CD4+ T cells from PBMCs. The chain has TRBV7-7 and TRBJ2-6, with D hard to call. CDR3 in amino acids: CASSPGMGSGANVLTF. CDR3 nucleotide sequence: TGTGCTAGCAGCCCCGGAATGGGTAGTGGGGCCAACGTCCTGACTTTC. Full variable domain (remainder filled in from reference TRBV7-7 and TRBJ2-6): GAGVSQSPRYKVTKRGQDVTLRCDPISSHATLYWYQQALGQGPEFLTYFNYEAQPDKSGLPSDRFSAERPEGSISTLTIQRTEQRDSAMYRCASSPGMGSGANVLTFGAGSRLTVL.